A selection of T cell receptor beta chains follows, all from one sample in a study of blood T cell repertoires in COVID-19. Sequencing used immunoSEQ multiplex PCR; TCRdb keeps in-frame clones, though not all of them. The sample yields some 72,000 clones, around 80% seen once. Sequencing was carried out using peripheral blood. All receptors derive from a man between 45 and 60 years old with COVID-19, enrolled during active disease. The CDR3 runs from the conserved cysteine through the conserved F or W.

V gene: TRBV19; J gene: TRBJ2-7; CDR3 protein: CASSSPGQSYEQYF
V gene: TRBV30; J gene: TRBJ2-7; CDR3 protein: CAWSPLGPGEQYF
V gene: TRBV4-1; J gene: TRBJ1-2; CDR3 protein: CASSQVSEGGIYGYTF
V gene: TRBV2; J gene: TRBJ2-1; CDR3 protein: CASSRGRIYNEQFF
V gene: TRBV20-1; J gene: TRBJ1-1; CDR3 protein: CSARGQGEAFF
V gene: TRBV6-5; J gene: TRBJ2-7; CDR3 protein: CASSSGLDYEQYF
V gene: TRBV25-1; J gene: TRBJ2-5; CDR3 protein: CASRGGVETQYF
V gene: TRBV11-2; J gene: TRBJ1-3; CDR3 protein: CASSLAGTSGNTIYF
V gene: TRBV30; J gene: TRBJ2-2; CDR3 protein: CAWSLLAGGNTGELFF
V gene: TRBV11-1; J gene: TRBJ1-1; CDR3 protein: CASSLDRGADTEAFF
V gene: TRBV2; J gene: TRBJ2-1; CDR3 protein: CASSDSSLAGGFTNEQFF
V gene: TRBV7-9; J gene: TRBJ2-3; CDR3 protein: CASSFDSYTDTQYF
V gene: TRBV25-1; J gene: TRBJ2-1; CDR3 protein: CASSTAPPNEQFF
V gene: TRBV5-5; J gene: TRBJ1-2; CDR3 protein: CASSLMTGPGDYGYTF
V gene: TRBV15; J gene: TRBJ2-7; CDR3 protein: CATSSRSYEQYF
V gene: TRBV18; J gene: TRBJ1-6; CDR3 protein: CASSAAESPLHF
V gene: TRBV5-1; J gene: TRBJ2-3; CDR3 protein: CASSLPGQGTDTQYF
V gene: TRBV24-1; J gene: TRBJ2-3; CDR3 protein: CATSDRRSGRLIDTQYF
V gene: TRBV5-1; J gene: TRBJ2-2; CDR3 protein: CASTRELTGNFAGELFF
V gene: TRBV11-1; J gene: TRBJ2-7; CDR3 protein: CASSLARGASTYEQYF
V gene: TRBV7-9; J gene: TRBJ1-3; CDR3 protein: CASSRGLNTIYF
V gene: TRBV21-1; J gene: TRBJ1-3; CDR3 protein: CASSKGRGPRCNTIYF
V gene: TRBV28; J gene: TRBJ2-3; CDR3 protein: CASMRQVPAYF
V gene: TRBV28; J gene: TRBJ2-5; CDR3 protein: CASSIPGTSGRSETQYF
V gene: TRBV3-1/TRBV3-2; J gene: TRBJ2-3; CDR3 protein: CASSQATTSELLGADTQYF
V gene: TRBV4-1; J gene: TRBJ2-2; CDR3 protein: CASSPQGVQGLIGELFF
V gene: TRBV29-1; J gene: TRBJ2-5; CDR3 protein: CSVAMTGGPETQYF
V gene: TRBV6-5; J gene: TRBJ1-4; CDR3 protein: CASSYGTHGQLFF
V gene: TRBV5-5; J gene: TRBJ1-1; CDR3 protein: CASSLEDRTHTEAFF
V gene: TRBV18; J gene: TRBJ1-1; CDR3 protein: CASSPPKGAEAFF
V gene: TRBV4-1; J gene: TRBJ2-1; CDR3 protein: CASSQGSGKGSYNEQFF
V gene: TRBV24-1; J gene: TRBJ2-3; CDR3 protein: CATSGMGTSLDTQYF
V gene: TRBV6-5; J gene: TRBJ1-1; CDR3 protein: CASSYSRVNTEAFF
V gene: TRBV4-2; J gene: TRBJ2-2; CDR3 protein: CASSQEGLNTGELFF
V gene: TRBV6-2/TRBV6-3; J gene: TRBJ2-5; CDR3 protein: CASSQPRTGEGETQYF
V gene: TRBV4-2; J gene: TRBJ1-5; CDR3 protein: CASSQDPSGGGQPQHF
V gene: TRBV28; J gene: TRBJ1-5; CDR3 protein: CASSLRGHYSNQPQHF
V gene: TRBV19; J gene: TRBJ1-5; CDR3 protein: CASTRTEGQPQHF
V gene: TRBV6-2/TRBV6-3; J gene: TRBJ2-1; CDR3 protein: CASSYRGSSYNEQFF
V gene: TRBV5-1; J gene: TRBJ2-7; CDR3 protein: CASSLGDYEQYF
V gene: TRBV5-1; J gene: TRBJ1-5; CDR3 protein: CASSLDPGRQPQHF
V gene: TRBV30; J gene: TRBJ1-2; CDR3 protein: CAWTSRDRGWGYGYTF
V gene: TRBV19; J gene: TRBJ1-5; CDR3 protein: CASSRDRGLGNQPQHF
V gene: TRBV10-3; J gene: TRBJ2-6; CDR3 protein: CAISSSGANVLTF
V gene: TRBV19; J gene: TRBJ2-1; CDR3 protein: CASSIRLAGTYNEQFF
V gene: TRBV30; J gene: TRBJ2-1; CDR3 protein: CACPRGGDYNEQFF
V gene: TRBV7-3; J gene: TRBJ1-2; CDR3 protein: CASSQQPNYGYTF
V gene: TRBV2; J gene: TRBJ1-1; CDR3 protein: CASSEERGTEAFF
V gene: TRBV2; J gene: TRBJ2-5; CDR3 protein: CASKTRFARRAQETQYF
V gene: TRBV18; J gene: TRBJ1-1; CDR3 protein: CASSPGQGKRQAFF
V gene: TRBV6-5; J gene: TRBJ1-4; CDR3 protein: CASSSRLTATNEKLFF
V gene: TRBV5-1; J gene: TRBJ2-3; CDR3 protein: CASSLGPSGRDTQYF
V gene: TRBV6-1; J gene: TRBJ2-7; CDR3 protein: CASSDERTGSPYEQYF
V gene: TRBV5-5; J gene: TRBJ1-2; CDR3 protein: CASSLNRGVSGYTF
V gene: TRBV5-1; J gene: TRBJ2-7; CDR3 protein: CASSSGQGRGGEQYF
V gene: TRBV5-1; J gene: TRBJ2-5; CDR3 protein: CASSSGTSGSSETQYF
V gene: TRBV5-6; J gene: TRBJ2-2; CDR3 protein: CASSFRLAGGPRELFF